Below, 17 T cell receptor beta chains from the same sample are listed, as sequenced in a study of blood T cell repertoires in COVID-19. Profiled with immunoSEQ multiplex PCR; TCRdb holds only in-frame clones, not every one. The sample shows about 200,000 clones, 90% of them seen only once. Sequencing input: peripheral blood. Source of these receptors: a man aged 45 to 65 with acute or convalescent COVID-19.

The V gene is TRBV5-6, the J gene TRBJ1-2; D possibly corresponds to TRBD1 (5 bases). Between the trimmed V and J ends, which lost 3 bases and 5 bases, there was a span of 11 bases. The V gene's germline CDR1 is SGHDT and CDR2 YYEEEE. CDR3 length: 13 residues. The CDR3 spells CASSSWPGYGYTF. The CDR3 DNA reads TGTGCCAGCAGCTCCTGGCCAGGGTATGGCTACACCTTC.

V gene TRBV19 combines with J gene TRBJ2-1, with TRBD1 identical over 8 bases. There are 15 residues in the CDR3. The germline CDR1 and CDR2 sequences are LNHDA and SQIVND (reference sequence). With 9 bases clipped from V and 4 bases from J, the junction kept 11 bases outside the gene matches. The DNA of the CDR3 is TGTGCCAGCGAGCAGGGACAGGCGTTGTACAATGAGCAGTTCTTC. Its translation: CASEQGQALYNEQFF. Together with reference TRBV19 and TRBJ2-1, the CDR3 gives the full variable domain: DGGITQSPKYLFRKEGQNVTLSCEQNLNHDAMYWYRQDPGQGLRLIYYSQIVNDFQKGDIAEGYSVSREKKESFPLTVTSAQKNPTAFYLCASEQGQALYNEQFFGPGTRLTVL.

V and J are TRBV7-2 and TRBJ2-7; D perhaps matches TRBD2 (6 bases). There are 14 residues in the CDR3. Trimming removed 2 bases at V and 7 bases at J, with 15 bases between. Per the germline V gene, CDR1 is SGHTA and CDR2 is FQGNSA. The CDR3 coding sequence is TGTGCCAGCAGCTTAAAGGGACTGGATATGGAGCAGTACTTC. This encodes CASSLKGLDMEQYF.

The CDR3: CAISDGQGNTEAFF. The CDR3 coding sequence is TGTGCCATCAGTGACGGACAGGGGAACACTGAAGCTTTCTTT. This chain links TRBV10-3 with TRBJ1-1, with 8 bases lining up with TRBD1. With V trimmed by 3 bases and J by 1 base, 1 base remained unmatched. Germline values: CDR1 ENHRY, CDR2 SYGVKD. This CDR3 comprises 14 residues.

The chain carries TRBV4-2 and TRBJ1-1; 9 nucleotides align to TRBD1. Trimming cost V 6 bases and J 0 bases; bases outside gene matches: 11. The germline V gene encodes CDR1 LGHNA and CDR2 YNFKEQ. CDR3 length: 17 residues. As DNA, the CDR3 is TGTGCCAGCAGGGGCCCGGACAGGGGCTATATGAACACTGAAGCTTTCTTT. Translating gives CASRGPDRGYMNTEAFF.

V and J are TRBV6-5 and TRBJ2-3, with D hard to call. V lost 2 bases, J lost 0 bases, and 12 bases lay in between. Germline CDR1 MNHEY, CDR2 SVGAGI. This CDR3 is built from 16 residues. The CDR3 sequence is CASSYPTKQSTDTQYF. The CDR3 DNA reads as TGTGCCAGCAGTTACCCTACCAAGCAAAGCACAGATACGCAGTATTTT.

This clone was seen a single time. The V and J genes are TRBV7-9 and TRBJ2-1; TRBD2 aligns across 7 bases. Trimming cost V 7 bases and J 2 bases; bases outside gene matches: 8. Germline V gene data show CDR1 as SEHNR and CDR2 as FQNEAQ (reference sequence). The CDR3 length is 15 residues. CDR3 amino acids: CASMIAGATYNEQFF. The CDR3 nucleotides are TGTGCCAGCATGATAGCGGGTGCGACCTACAATGAGCAGTTCTTC. Complete variable domain (other parts from reference TRBV7-9 and TRBJ2-1): DTGVSQNPRHKITKRGQNVTFRCDPISEHNRLYWYRQTLGQGPEFLTYFQNEAQLEKSRLLSDRFSAERPKGSFSTLEIQRTEQGDSAMYLCASMIAGATYNEQFFGPGTRLTVL.

This sequence joins TRBV5-4 and TRBJ1-2, with TRBD1 matching over 9 bases. V gave up 5 bases and J gave up 4 bases; unmatched junction bases: 9. This CDR3 comprises 15 residues. In germline, CDR1 is SGHNT, CDR2 YYREEE (reference sequence). The CDR3 sequence is CASRPGTGTFYGYTF. As DNA, the CDR3 is TGTGCCAGCAGGCCCGGGACAGGGACCTTCTATGGCTACACCTTC.

The genes are TRBV4-3 and TRBJ2-3; D perhaps matches TRBD2 (5 bases). CDR1 is LGHNA and CDR2 is YSLEER in the germline V gene. This CDR3 region has 20 residues. Between the trimmed V and J ends, which lost 0 bases and 1 base, there was a span of 23 bases. CDR3 DNA: TGCGCCAGCAGCCAAGAAACCGGGCGAAAGATACACGGGGGCACAGATACGCAGTATTTT. The encoded protein is CASSQETGRKIHGGTDTQYF.

This rearrangement joins TRBV5-1 to TRBJ1-1, with D perhaps matching TRBD1 (6 bases). CDR3 size: 14 residues. Germline CDR1 and CDR2: SGHRS and YFSETQ. The ends were cut back, 5 bases at V and 3 bases at J, with 14 bases in the middle. As DNA, the CDR3 is TGCGCCAGCAGGGCCGGACAGACCTACACTGAAGCTTTCTTT. Protein product: CASRAGQTYTEAFF.

The chain recombines TRBV28 with TRBJ2-1; 11 bases line up with TRBD1. The CDR3 is 17 residues long. V was clipped by 5 bases and J by 1 base; unmatched bases: 7. Germline values: CDR1 MDHEN, CDR2 SYDVKM. The CDR3 DNA reads TGTGCCAGCAGTGGGGACAGGGGGGTTTCATCCTACAATGAGCAGTTCTTC. Translated: CASSGDRGVSSYNEQFF.

V and J are TRBV7-3 and TRBJ2-1, with D unresolved. Germline V CDR1 and CDR2: SGHTA, FQGTGA. Between the trimmed V and J ends, which lost 5 bases and 7 bases, there was a span of 12 bases. The CDR3 length is 13 residues. In nucleotides, the CDR3 is TGTGCCAGCAGCCCACGTGGGCTTAATGAGCAGTTCTTC. It yields the protein CASSPRGLNEQFF.

The chain uses TRBV9 and TRBJ1-2, with D possibly being TRBD1 (5 bases). CDR1 is SGDLS and CDR2 is YYNGEE in the germline V gene. Trimming shortened V by 0 bases and J by 4 bases, and 7 bases separated the two germline ends. The CDR3 length is 13 residues. CDR3 residues: CASSVGRVYGYTF. As DNA, the CDR3 is TGTGCCAGCAGCGTAGGCAGGGTCTATGGCTACACCTTC. The variable domain in full, with the rest retrieved from reference TRBV9 and TRBJ1-2, is DSGVTQTPKHLITATGQRVTLRCSPRSGDLSVYWYQQSLDQGLQFLIQYYNGEERAKGNILERFSAQQFPDLHSELNLSSLELGDSALYFCASSVGRVYGYTFGSGTRLTVV.

This chain joins TRBV2 and TRBJ1-4, with D perhaps matching TRBD1 (5 bases). The CDR3 spans 16 residues. Germline CDR1 is SNHLY and CDR2 is FYNNEI. The V end was cut by 6 bases, the J end by 7 bases, with 21 bases between. This CDR3 reads CASSDLLLGEVEKLFF. For the CDR3, the DNA is TGTGCCAGCAGCGACCTCCTCTTGGGGGAGGTTGAAAAACTGTTTTTT.

The rearrangement links TRBV24-1 to TRBJ1-5, with D possibly TRBD1 on 6 matching bases. The germline gives CDR1 KGHDR, CDR2 SFDVKD. The CDR3 has 13 amino acids. V was pared by 3 bases and J by 7 bases, with 9 bases between. CDR3 sequence: CATSDEGEQPQHF. DNA for the CDR3: TGTGCCACCAGTGATGAGGGGGAGCAGCCCCAGCATTTT.

This chain connects TRBV28 to TRBJ2-1, with 9 bases matching TRBD2. Germline V CDR1 and CDR2: MDHEN, SYDVKM. The CDR3 runs 18 residues. With 7 bases clipped from V and 0 bases from J, the junction kept 13 bases outside the gene matches. This chain's CDR3 is CASTRGLAGSSSYNEQFF. DNA for the CDR3: TGTGCCAGCACTAGGGGGCTAGCGGGGTCAAGCTCCTACAATGAGCAGTTCTTC. The variable domain in full, with the rest retrieved from reference TRBV28 and TRBJ2-1, is DVKVTQSSRYLVKRTGEKVFLECVQDMDHENMFWYRQDPGLGLRLIYFSYDVKMKEKGDIPEGYSVSREKKERFSLILESASTNQTSMYLCASTRGLAGSSSYNEQFFGPGTRLTVL.

This clone showed up just a few times. CDR3 sequence (DNA): TGTGCCAGCAGCTCAGAGGGTTCGGATAATTCACCCCTCCACTTT. This encodes CASSSEGSDNSPLHF. V usage is TRBV7-8 and J usage is TRBJ1-6, with no clear D. The CDR3 has 15 residues. Trimming stripped 4 bases from V and 5 bases from J, with 12 bases between. Germline values: CDR1 SGHVS, CDR2 FQNEAQ.